The 11 T cell receptor beta chains below were found in one sample sequenced in a study of T-cell reconstitution after alpha-beta-depleted transplantation in children. Preparation of the TCRbeta library was carried out with unique molecular identifiers. One entry per CDR3 protein, called by TCRdb with MiXCR from the PCR reads. The sample contains about 640,000 distinct CDR3 sequences, around 17% of which appear only once. The source material was PBMCs from the stem cell graft donor, sampled from the stem cell graft. The source of these receptors is a human donor who donated a stem cell graft to a child with acute myeloid leukemia.

The table lists this clonotype with a few counts. The gene calls are TRBV13 and TRBJ1-5, with 7 bases lining up with TRBD1. Germline values: CDR1 PRHDT, CDR2 FYEKMQ (reference sequence). Trimming took 5 bases from V and 2 from J; bases not matched to a gene: 6. The CDR3 runs 15 residues. The CDR3, as DNA: TGTGCCAGCAGCCCAGGGGGGCACGGCAATCAGCCCCAGCATTTT. Protein product: CASSPGGHGNQPQHF.

This chain uses TRBV6-1 with TRBJ2-7; TRBD2 agrees at 8 bases. The CDR3 has 14 amino acids. Unmatched junction bases numbered 7, after V lost 2 bases and J lost 7 bases. The germline gives CDR1 MNHNS, CDR2 SASEGT. The CDR3: CASSESGRATEQYV. The CDR3 coding sequence is TGTGCCAGCAGTGAATCCGGGAGGGCTACGGAGCAGTACGTC.

This clonotype was picked up many times. This chain links TRBV29-1 with TRBJ2-1; TRBD2 is a possible D gene (6 bases). The CDR3 covers 13 residues. Trimming removed 4 bases at V and 4 bases at J, with 11 bases between. Germline V lookup: CDR1 SQVTM, CDR2 ANQGSEA. CDR3 region: CSVGGGGYNEQFF. The CDR3 bases are TGCAGCGTTGGTGGAGGAGGGTACAATGAGCAGTTCTTC.

This clonotype has a handful of counts. The rearrangement joins TRBV7-9 to TRBJ1-4, with 8 bases identical to TRBD1. Germline-derived CDR1 and CDR2 are SEHNR and FQNEAQ (reference sequence). The CDR3 consists of 15 residues. V gave up 3 bases and J gave up 8 bases; unmatched junction bases: 8. CDR3 sequence (DNA): TGTGCCAGCAGCTTCGACAGGGGAGCGGTCGAAAAACTGTTTTTT. This sequence encodes CASSFDRGAVEKLFF. Filled out from reference TRBV7-9 and TRBJ1-4, the complete variable domain reads DTGVSQNPRHKITKRGQNVTFRCDPISEHNRLYWYRQTLGQGPEFLTYFQNEAQLEKSRLLSDRFSAERPKGSFSTLEIQRTEQGDSAMYLCASSFDRGAVEKLFFGSGTQLSVL.

This clonotype was seen many times. This chain uses TRBV6-5 with TRBJ2-1; D gene ambiguous. V was shortened by 0 bases and J by 5 bases, with 17 bases between the two germline ends. CDR3 length: 17 amino acids. Germline V CDR1 and CDR2: MNHEY, SVGAGI. This chain's CDR3 is CASSYSFPPVENNEQFF. CDR3 sequence (DNA): TGTGCCAGCAGTTACTCCTTTCCCCCCGTTGAGAACAATGAGCAGTTCTTC.

The chain couples TRBV7-9 to TRBJ2-5; 8 nucleotides match TRBD1. V was pared by 5 bases and J by 0 bases, with 5 bases of the junction left unmatched. CDR1 is SEHNR, CDR2 FQNEAQ, per germline (reference sequence). CDR3 size: 15 residues. The CDR3 DNA sequence: TGTGCCAGCAGCACCTGGACAGGGTACCAAGAGACCCAGTACTTC. Residues: CASSTWTGYQETQYF.

This clonotype was counted at least ten times. The gene calls are TRBV20-1 and TRBJ2-3, with D uncertain. CDR3 length: 16 amino acids. CDR1 DFQATT and CDR2 SNEGSKA come from the germline V gene (reference sequence). V shed 1 base and J shed 0 bases, with 14 bases lying between them. The DNA for the CDR3 is TGCAGTGCTAGAGTTGTGCAGCAAACTAGCACAGATACGCAGTATTTT. Amino acid sequence: CSARVVQQTSTDTQYF.

This chain links TRBV12-3 or TRBV12-4 with TRBJ2-3; D uncertain. Trimming pared 2 bases from V and 4 bases from J, leaving 7 bases between. The CDR3 is made up of 13 amino acids. The CDR3 DNA reads TGTGCCAGCAGTTTAAGGCAGGCAGATACGCAGTATTTT. Translating it yields CASSLRQADTQYF.

The chain recombines TRBV5-1 with TRBJ1-5; D remains ambiguous. CDR1 SGHRS and CDR2 YFSETQ come from the germline V gene. This CDR3 has 13 residues. V lost 0 bases to trimming and J lost 5 bases, with 6 bases between them. The CDR3 spells CASSLETDQPQHF. Here the CDR3 DNA reads TGCGCCAGCAGCTTGGAAACAGATCAGCCCCAGCATTTT.

This clonotype was counted between two and nine times. The chain has TRBV6-5 and TRBJ1-5, with D tentatively TRBD1 (5 bases). Germline values: CDR1 MNHEY, CDR2 SVGAGI. Trimming took 6 bases from V and 7 from J, leaving 16 bases between them. The CDR3 totals 14 residues. CDR3 region: CASSYRGVGQPQHF. The CDR3 DNA follows: TGTGCCAGCAGCTACCGGGGGGTAGGCCAGCCCCAGCATTTT.

This clonotype has more than one count but fewer than ten. This chain joins TRBV20-1 and TRBJ2-1; possible D gene TRBD1, 5 bases. Germline V gene lookup returns CDR1 DFQATT and CDR2 SNEGSKA (reference sequence). This CDR3 comprises 13 residues. V was pared by 3 bases and J by 6 bases, with 12 bases between. For the CDR3, the DNA is TGCAGTGCTAGCGGCAGGGCCTCCAATGAGCAGTTCTTC. It yields the protein CSASGRASNEQFF.